The rows below give T cell receptor beta chains drawn from one sample of a study of blood T cell repertoires in COVID-19. Sequenced by immunoSEQ multiplex PCR; TCRdb stores in-frame clones only, minus some. The sample has about 190,000 clones, 70% to 85% seen once. Sequencing input: peripheral blood. Source of these receptors: a woman aged 45-60 years with acute or convalescent COVID-19. Both conserved end residues are trimmed from each CDR3. The order of the fields is J gene, D gene, V gene, CDR3 length, CDR3 protein. D genes are given only for firm matches.

TRBJ2-2,NA,TRBV30,11,AWTGIRAGELF
TRBJ2-5,NA,TRBV7-2,13,ASRLAGSLTGTQY
TRBJ2-7,TRBD1,TRBV10-1,12,ASSTGTGIDEQY
TRBJ1-1,NA,TRBV2,13,ASGDPGQPNTEAF
TRBJ2-7,NA,TRBV6-5,9,ASTAGPLFS
TRBJ1-2,TRBD1,TRBV28,13,ASSLPGQVNYGYT
TRBJ2-7,TRBD2,TRBV6-1,14,ASSEILAGVPYEQY
TRBJ2-4,NA,TRBV5-1,13,ASSLVTGPKNIQY
TRBJ2-1,NA,TRBV12-2,13,ASRLADRGSFEQF
TRBJ2-1,TRBD2,TRBV7-2,13,ASSLGLAGYNEQF
TRBJ1-6,NA,TRBV30,12,ATQKGPNNSPLH
TRBJ1-1,TRBD1,TRBV4-3,14,ASSQDAPTGGTEAF
TRBJ1-5,NA,TRBV15,12,ATFSTGGNQPQH
TRBJ1-5,NA,TRBV3-1/TRBV3-2,11,ASSQAVNQPQH
TRBJ1-3,NA,TRBV6-6,12,ASSLGGVGNTIY
TRBJ2-7,TRBD1,TRBV5-4,12,ASSLRQGVSEQY
TRBJ1-3,TRBD1,TRBV28,12,ASTRQGSGNTIY
TRBJ1-3,TRBD1,TRBV11-2,13,ASSSHRGSGNTIY
TRBJ2-2,NA,TRBV9,14,ASSLTGTFNTGELF
TRBJ2-1,NA,TRBV6-5,12,ASSKPGTKNEQF
TRBJ2-2,TRBD1,TRBV7-2,14,ASSLAYRGRTGELF
TRBJ2-1,TRBD1,TRBV6-4,13,ASSVTGQPYNEQF
TRBJ1-1,NA,TRBV29-1,9,SVVSRTEAF
TRBJ2-5,NA,TRBV7-2,11,ASSYKYSQTQY
TRBJ2-2,NA,TRBV19,12,ASSMAGSTGELF
TRBJ1-2,TRBD1,TRBV6-6,12,ASSKPTGAYGYT
TRBJ1-1,TRBD1,TRBV5-8,15,ASSYPTGDRGFTEAF
TRBJ1-2,TRBD1,TRBV6-5,13,ASSLGQGFRYGYT
TRBJ2-1,TRBD2,TRBV24-1,14,ATSDLRRGTYNEQF
TRBJ2-7,TRBD2,TRBV3-1/TRBV3-2,14,ASSQALAGASYEQY
TRBJ2-7,NA,TRBV9,14,ASSVVLGPRSYEQY
TRBJ2-2,TRBD1,TRBV13,12,ASSIRGYTGELF
TRBJ2-7,NA,TRBV30,13,AWSVKAGGTMWQY
TRBJ2-2,NA,TRBV9,12,ASSVGGNTGELF
TRBJ1-4,TRBD1,TRBV5-5,16,ASSLAGQGIQFGEKLF
TRBJ2-4,NA,TRBV28,9,ASKQGHIQY
TRBJ1-2,TRBD1,TRBV27,11,ASRDRVANGYT
TRBJ1-5,TRBD1,TRBV6-5,12,ASSPGTAYQPQH
TRBJ1-5,NA,TRBV13,14,ASSLYLTGSNQPQH
TRBJ2-7,TRBD2,TRBV29-1,11,SVPSGSSYEQY
TRBJ1-4,NA,TRBV5-1,13,ASSPGGGLAEKLF
TRBJ2-2,NA,TRBV18,14,ASSVSAGSNTGELF
TRBJ2-7,NA,TRBV10-2,13,ASSVGRTVGDEQY
TRBJ1-1,TRBD1,TRBV5-1,14,ASSLNRAGGGTEAF
TRBJ1-5,NA,TRBV28,14,ASSLYGAGGNQPQH
TRBJ2-1,NA,TRBV29-1,13,SANDGWGGYNEQF
TRBJ1-2,NA,TRBV28,14,ASSLYIISDSYGYT
TRBJ2-3,NA,TRBV5-1,14,ASSFGGGPSTDTQY